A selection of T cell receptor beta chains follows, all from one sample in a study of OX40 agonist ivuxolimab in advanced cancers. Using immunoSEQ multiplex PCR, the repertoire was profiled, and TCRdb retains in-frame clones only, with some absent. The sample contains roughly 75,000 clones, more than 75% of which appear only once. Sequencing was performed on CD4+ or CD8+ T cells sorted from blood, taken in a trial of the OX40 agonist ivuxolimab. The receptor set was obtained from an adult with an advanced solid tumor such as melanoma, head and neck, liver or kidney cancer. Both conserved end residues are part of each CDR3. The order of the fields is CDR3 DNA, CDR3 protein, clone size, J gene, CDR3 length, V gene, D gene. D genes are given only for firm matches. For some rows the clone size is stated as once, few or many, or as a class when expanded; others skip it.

CDR3 DNA: TGTGCCAGTAGTCCCCGCTATGGAGATCAGCCCCAGCATTTT
CDR3 protein: CASSPRYGDQPQHF
clone size: few
J gene: TRBJ1-5
CDR3 length: 14
V gene: TRBV19
D gene: -

CDR3 DNA: TGCGCCAGCAGCTTGGAGGGGGGCAATCAGCCCCAGCATTTT
CDR3 protein: CASSLEGGNQPQHF
clone size: -
J gene: TRBJ1-5
CDR3 length: 14
V gene: TRBV5-1
D gene: -

CDR3 DNA: TGTGCCAGCAGCTTAGGGACAACCTATGGCTACACCTTC
CDR3 protein: CASSLGTTYGYTF
clone size: -
J gene: TRBJ1-2
CDR3 length: 13
V gene: TRBV11-2
D gene: -

CDR3 DNA: TGTGCCAGCGGCAGGATGACCAATGAGCAGTTCTTC
CDR3 protein: CASGRMTNEQFF
clone size: -
J gene: TRBJ2-1
CDR3 length: 12
V gene: TRBV6-1
D gene: -

CDR3 DNA: TGTGCCAGCAGCTCTCGGTCGAGTGGGGGAACAGTCAAGAATTCACCCCTCCACTTT
CDR3 protein: CASSSRSSGGTVKNSPLHF
clone size: once
J gene: TRBJ1-6
CDR3 length: 19
V gene: TRBV7-2
D gene: -

CDR3 DNA: TGTGCCAGCAGCGTACAAGACTATGGCTACACCTTC
CDR3 protein: CASSVQDYGYTF
clone size: -
J gene: TRBJ1-2
CDR3 length: 12
V gene: TRBV9
D gene: -

CDR3 DNA: TGTGCCAGCAGCCAAGATGAGGGTTTGTTCAGGTCCGTTGTTAATGAAAAACTGTTTTTT
CDR3 protein: CASSQDEGLFRSVVNEKLFF
clone size: -
J gene: TRBJ1-4
CDR3 length: 20
V gene: TRBV14
D gene: -

CDR3 DNA: TGCGCCAGCAGCCTGCGACAGGGGCCCACCGGGGAGCTGTTTTTT
CDR3 protein: CASSLRQGPTGELFF
clone size: -
J gene: TRBJ2-2
CDR3 length: 15
V gene: TRBV4-3
D gene: TRBD1

CDR3 DNA: TGTGCCAGCAGTTTGGCAGGCGTCACCTATGGCTACACCTTC
CDR3 protein: CASSLAGVTYGYTF
clone size: -
J gene: TRBJ1-2
CDR3 length: 14
V gene: TRBV6-6
D gene: -

CDR3 DNA: TGTGCCAGCAGCCTGGACAGGAATTACGAGCAGTACTTC
CDR3 protein: CASSLDRNYEQYF
clone size: -
J gene: TRBJ2-7
CDR3 length: 13
V gene: TRBV11-1
D gene: TRBD1

CDR3 DNA: TGTGCCAGCACGGCTAGCTCATCCACAGATACGCAGTATTTT
CDR3 protein: CASTASSSTDTQYF
clone size: few
J gene: TRBJ2-3
CDR3 length: 14
V gene: TRBV7-9
D gene: -

CDR3 DNA: TGTGCCAGCTCAAGAGTCTGGGGGAACACTGAAGCTTTCTTT
CDR3 protein: CASSRVWGNTEAFF
clone size: -
J gene: TRBJ1-1
CDR3 length: 14
V gene: TRBV18
D gene: -

CDR3 DNA: TGTGCCAGTAGTATCACCCCCCCTCAGGGGGAGAATTCACCCCTCCACTTT
CDR3 protein: CASSITPPQGENSPLHF
clone size: -
J gene: TRBJ1-6
CDR3 length: 17
V gene: TRBV19
D gene: TRBD1

CDR3 DNA: TGCGCCAGCAGCCAGGGGGGACAGCCTAATGAAAAACTGTTTTTT
CDR3 protein: CASSQGGQPNEKLFF
clone size: -
J gene: TRBJ1-4
CDR3 length: 15
V gene: TRBV4-3
D gene: TRBD1

CDR3 DNA: TGTGCCAGCAGTTTAGGGGCGGGTAGCACAGATACGCAGTATTTT
CDR3 protein: CASSLGAGSTDTQYF
clone size: -
J gene: TRBJ2-3
CDR3 length: 15
V gene: TRBV28
D gene: -

CDR3 DNA: TGTGCCAGCAGCACTGAAACAGATACGCAGTATTTT
CDR3 protein: CASSTETDTQYF
clone size: -
J gene: TRBJ2-3
CDR3 length: 12
V gene: TRBV5-4
D gene: -

CDR3 DNA: TGTGCCAGCAGCCGCCTGACAGGGGCCGGGAACATTCAGTACTTC
CDR3 protein: CASSRLTGAGNIQYF
clone size: -
J gene: TRBJ2-4
CDR3 length: 15
V gene: TRBV7-8
D gene: TRBD1

CDR3 DNA: TGTGCCAGCAGCCCTCATTTGGCTGAAGCTTTCTTT
CDR3 protein: CASSPHLAEAFF
clone size: -
J gene: TRBJ1-1
CDR3 length: 12
V gene: TRBV28
D gene: -

CDR3 DNA: TGTGCCAGCAGTCGGGACAGGGGCGGTGGCTACACCTTC
CDR3 protein: CASSRDRGGGYTF
clone size: -
J gene: TRBJ1-2
CDR3 length: 13
V gene: TRBV5-4
D gene: TRBD1

CDR3 DNA: TGTGCCAGCAGCTCGGGACAATTGGGGTGGGAGCTGTTTTTT
CDR3 protein: CASSSGQLGWELFF
clone size: -
J gene: TRBJ2-2
CDR3 length: 14
V gene: TRBV7-6
D gene: -

CDR3 DNA: TGCGCCAGCAGCTTGGAACAGGTTAATGAAAAACTGTTTTTT
CDR3 protein: CASSLEQVNEKLFF
clone size: -
J gene: TRBJ1-4
CDR3 length: 14
V gene: TRBV5-1
D gene: -

CDR3 DNA: TGTGCCAGCAGCCCCCGGGGGAGGGCAACTAATGAAAAACTGTTTTTT
CDR3 protein: CASSPRGRATNEKLFF
clone size: -
J gene: TRBJ1-4
CDR3 length: 16
V gene: TRBV11-2
D gene: -

CDR3 DNA: TGTGCCAGCAGCCGGACAGTCGGGGGGCAGCCCCAGCATTTT
CDR3 protein: CASSRTVGGQPQHF
clone size: -
J gene: TRBJ1-5
CDR3 length: 14
V gene: TRBV11-2
D gene: -

CDR3 DNA: TGTGCCAGCTCACCGCTTCAAGGAACCCAAGAGACCCAGTACTTC
CDR3 protein: CASSPLQGTQETQYF
clone size: -
J gene: TRBJ2-5
CDR3 length: 15
V gene: TRBV18
D gene: -

CDR3 DNA: TGCGCCAGCAGCTTGACAGGGCCCTACGAGCAGTACTTC
CDR3 protein: CASSLTGPYEQYF
clone size: -
J gene: TRBJ2-7
CDR3 length: 13
V gene: TRBV5-1
D gene: -

CDR3 DNA: TGTGCCAGCAGCTCCTCGGGGAGGGGTTACTATGGCTACACCTTC
CDR3 protein: CASSSSGRGYYGYTF
clone size: -
J gene: TRBJ1-2
CDR3 length: 15
V gene: TRBV7-2
D gene: -

CDR3 DNA: TGTGCCAGCAGCCAAGACATCACCGGGGAGCTGTTTTTT
CDR3 protein: CASSQDITGELFF
clone size: once
J gene: TRBJ2-2
CDR3 length: 13
V gene: TRBV14
D gene: -

CDR3 DNA: TGTGCCAGCTCACCAGGGCCCGAGCAGTACTTC
CDR3 protein: CASSPGPEQYF
clone size: once
J gene: TRBJ2-7
CDR3 length: 11
V gene: TRBV18
D gene: -

CDR3 DNA: TGTGCCAGCAGCTTGGTGGGGGGAGATACGCAGTATTTT
CDR3 protein: CASSLVGGDTQYF
clone size: -
J gene: TRBJ2-3
CDR3 length: 13
V gene: TRBV5-8
D gene: -

CDR3 DNA: TGTGCCAGTAGTAAAGGCTGGCAGGTGGGGCCATTCTCCTACAATGAGCAGTTCTTC
CDR3 protein: CASSKGWQVGPFSYNEQFF
clone size: -
J gene: TRBJ2-1
CDR3 length: 19
V gene: TRBV19
D gene: -

CDR3 DNA: TGTGCCAGCAGCTTAGACACGGGGGATGTTGAAAAACTGTTTTTT
CDR3 protein: CASSLDTGDVEKLFF
clone size: -
J gene: TRBJ1-4
CDR3 length: 15
V gene: TRBV7-2
D gene: -